Listed below are T cell receptor beta chains from one sample, sequenced in a study of PD-1 blockade in classical Hodgkin lymphoma. The repertoire was sequenced with immunoSEQ multiplex PCR; TCRdb's copy has only in-frame clones and lacks some. Among 70,000 or so clones, roughly 92% were seen once, and the ten largest hold about 2.6%. The material sequenced was peripheral blood mononuclear cells (PBMCs). These receptors all come from a human donor with classical Hodgkin lymphoma. Both conserved end residues are part of each CDR3. Each record gives: D gene, clone size, J gene, V gene, CDR3 protein, CDR3 DNA. A D gene is named only where the DNA matches it firmly. Some rows have no size entry. The others give once, few or many, or a class for an expanded clone.

d_call: .
clone_size: .
j_call: TRBJ1-2
v_call: TRBV9
cdr3_aa: CASSVDKGGYTF
cdr3_nt: TGTGCCAGCAGCGTAGATAAGGGAGGCTACACCTTC

d_call: TRBD1
clone_size: .
j_call: TRBJ2-5
v_call: TRBV30
cdr3_aa: CAGSAHQGARETQYF
cdr3_nt: TGTGCCGGATCCGCACACCAGGGGGCGCGGGAGACCCAGTACTTC

d_call: .
clone_size: .
j_call: TRBJ1-1
v_call: TRBV6-6
cdr3_aa: CASSYSVLTEAFF
cdr3_nt: TGTGCCAGCAGTTACTCGGTCCTCACTGAAGCTTTCTTT

d_call: TRBD1
clone_size: .
j_call: TRBJ1-3
v_call: TRBV27
cdr3_aa: CASRRGTGQDTIYF
cdr3_nt: TGTGCCAGCAGAAGAGGGACAGGGCAGGACACCATATATTTT

d_call: TRBD2
clone_size: .
j_call: TRBJ2-1
v_call: TRBV19
cdr3_aa: CASSSGGTYNEQFF
cdr3_nt: TGTGCCAGTAGTAGCGGGGGGACCTACAATGAGCAGTTCTTC

d_call: TRBD2
clone_size: .
j_call: TRBJ2-3
v_call: TRBV9
cdr3_aa: CASSPLSGSRGTQYF
cdr3_nt: TGTGCCAGCAGCCCGCTTAGCGGGAGTCGGGGTACGCAGTATTTT

d_call: TRBD1
clone_size: .
j_call: TRBJ1-1
v_call: TRBV2
cdr3_aa: CASRHGTGSGSTEAFF
cdr3_nt: TGTGCCAGCAGACACGGGACAGGGAGCGGGAGCACTGAAGCTTTCTTT

d_call: .
clone_size: few
j_call: TRBJ1-5
v_call: TRBV10-1
cdr3_aa: CASSVRGSQPQHF
cdr3_nt: TGCGCCAGCAGTGTCAGGGGATCCCAGCCCCAGCATTTT

d_call: TRBD1
clone_size: .
j_call: TRBJ2-5
v_call: TRBV6-6
cdr3_aa: CASSPRDRGLETQYF
cdr3_nt: TGTGCCAGCAGCCCCCGGGACAGGGGGCTAGAGACCCAGTACTTC

d_call: TRBD1
clone_size: .
j_call: TRBJ1-1
v_call: TRBV7-2
cdr3_aa: CASTKDRVYFEAFF
cdr3_nt: TGTGCCAGCACTAAGGACAGGGTTTACTTTGAAGCTTTCTTT

d_call: TRBD2
clone_size: .
j_call: TRBJ2-1
v_call: TRBV11-2
cdr3_aa: CASSLVGGRSSYNEQFF
cdr3_nt: TGTGCCAGCAGCTTAGTAGGCGGGAGGAGCTCCTACAATGAGCAGTTCTTC

d_call: TRBD1
clone_size: .
j_call: TRBJ2-1
v_call: TRBV2
cdr3_aa: CATSGTGGSNEQFF
cdr3_nt: TGTGCCACATCCGGGACAGGGGGCTCGAATGAGCAGTTCTTC

d_call: TRBD1
clone_size: once
j_call: TRBJ2-4
v_call: TRBV29-1
cdr3_aa: CSVARDRGRDKAKNIQYF
cdr3_nt: TGCAGCGTTGCCCGGGACAGGGGGCGGGATAAGGCCAAAAACATTCAGTACTTC

d_call: .
clone_size: few
j_call: TRBJ2-5
v_call: TRBV6-4
cdr3_aa: CASSDSPGAQETQYF
cdr3_nt: TGTGCCAGCAGTGACTCACCGGGGGCCCAAGAGACCCAGTACTTC

d_call: TRBD2
clone_size: once
j_call: TRBJ2-7
v_call: TRBV18
cdr3_aa: CASSRGLAGNSYEQYF
cdr3_nt: TGTGCCAGCTCGCGAGGACTAGCGGGGAACTCCTACGAGCAGTACTTC

d_call: .
clone_size: .
j_call: TRBJ1-4
v_call: TRBV5-1
cdr3_aa: CASSEGRVHGPEKLFF
cdr3_nt: TGCGCCAGCAGTGAAGGGAGGGTACACGGACCTGAAAAACTGTTTTTT